This record covers a single T cell receptor (beta chain). The data stem from a study of blood T cell repertoires in COVID-19. For the study at large: Researchers got acute and convalescent COVID-19 samples from the United States, Italy and Spain.

As processed by the authors: Scientists estimated how many nucleated cells there were by amplifying reference gene primers. TCRdb's table, derived via immunoSEQ multiplex PCR, lists solely in-frame clones and lacks some. V, J and clone size reflect that table, while D and trimming were determined from the DNA. The sample lists roughly 73,000 clones, approximately 89% occurring once. The CDR3 is 14 residues long. Germline CDR1 is KGHDR and CDR2 is SFDVKD. V lost 3 bases, J lost 0 bases, and 5 bases lay in between. This chain joins TRBV24-1 and TRBJ2-1, with no clear D. Sequences were obtained from peripheral blood. This clonotype originated in a man aged 80 or over with acute or convalescent COVID-19. The CDR3 sequence is CATSDGPSYNEQFF. In DNA form, the CDR3 reads TGTGCCACCAGTGATGGGCCCTCCTACAATGAGCAGTTCTTC.